Sequencing of this T cell receptor (beta chain) was carried out in a study of T-cell memory formation after mild COVID-19. This clonotype came up many times. Between the trimmed V and J ends, which lost 1 base and 2 bases, there was a span of 12 bases. The CDR3 consists of 15 residues. Germline CDR1 reads SGHAT; CDR2 reads FQNNGV. TCRdb passed the 5' RACE reads through MiXCR, listing each CDR3 protein once. The data contain 250,000 to 400,000 distinct CDR3 sequences, roughly an eighth of them seen just once; the ten biggest clones take up around 23%. The sequencing input was PBMCs or a T cell subset sorted from them (not recorded which). This chain links TRBV11-2 with TRBJ2-7; TRBD1 is a possible D gene (5 bases). This sequence originates from a man aged 18 to 30 who had mild COVID-19 (a few samples of this study predate the infection). Cell type and time point are not known. The CDR3 spells CASSLGTIGTYEQYF. DNA for the CDR3: TGTGCCAGCAGCTTAGGGACAATTGGGACCTACGAGCAGTACTTC.